These T cell receptor beta chains were read from a single sample in a study of CD8 T cells in ankylosing spondylitis. MiXCR was run by TCRdb on the 5' RACE reads, yielding one entry per CDR3 protein. The sample yields about 240,000 distinct CDR3 sequences, about 10% seen once. Sequencing was done on a sample of blood, either unsorted or a sorted T cell fraction (not recorded which). The source is a male donor with ankylosing spondylitis or in good health (not recorded which). Each CDR3 is given with its conserved first and last residue. The order of the fields is V gene, D gene, clone size, J gene, CDR3 DNA, CDR3 protein. D genes are given only for firm matches. Expanded clones get a size class; other rows say once, few or many, or leave the size out.

TRBV5-1	.	few	TRBJ2-3	TGCGCCAGCAGCTTGGGGCGAACTACAGGCGCAGATACGCAGTATTTT	CASSLGRTTGADTQYF
TRBV5-4	.	few	TRBJ2-6	TGTGCCAGCAGCTTGCTTGTATTAGGCTCTGGGGCCAACGTCCTGACTTTC	CASSLLVLGSGANVLTF
TRBV7-8	TRBD1	many	TRBJ1-2	TGTGCCAGCAGCTCCGACAGGGTCTATGGCTACACCTTC	CASSSDRVYGYTF
TRBV28	TRBD2	.	TRBJ2-3	TGTGCCAGCAGTTTAGCGGGAGGGATTTCCACAGATACGCAGTATTTT	CASSLAGGISTDTQYF
TRBV15	.	many	TRBJ2-2	TGTGCCACCAGCAGAGATCATGTGACGGGTTACACCGGGGAGCTGTTTTTT	CATSRDHVTGYTGELFF
TRBV20-1	.	many	TRBJ2-3	TGCAGTGCTTTGAGCCCCGAAGGGGATACGCAGTATTTT	CSALSPEGDTQYF
TRBV5-1	.	many	TRBJ2-1	TGCGCCAGCTGCCGGGACTTACCCTACAATGAGCAGTTCTTC	CASCRDLPYNEQFF
TRBV6-2/TRBV6-3	.	.	TRBJ2-3	TGTGCCAGCAGTTACTCGCGGACAGCCAGCACAGATACGCAGTATTTT	CASSYSRTASTDTQYF
TRBV3-1	.	many	TRBJ2-3	TGTGCCAGCAGCGCTCAGGGAGATACGCAGTATTTT	CASSAQGDTQYF
TRBV6-5	.	many	TRBJ1-2	TGTGCCAGCAGTTACTACAGCGCTAACTATGGCTACACCTTC	CASSYYSANYGYTF
TRBV5-4	TRBD1	few	TRBJ2-7	TGTGCCAGCAGCTTGGCCGGGACAGAGTACGAGCAGTACTTC	CASSLAGTEYEQYF
TRBV12-3/TRBV12-4	.	many	TRBJ2-6	TGTGCCAGCAGTTTAGGGTCACTTGGGGCCAACGTCCTGACTTTC	CASSLGSLGANVLTF
TRBV7-2	TRBD1	few	TRBJ2-1	TGTGCCAGCAGCTTCCTTCCTCACCCTGACAGGGTGGATGAGCAGTTCTTC	CASSFLPHPDRVDEQFF
TRBV4-1	.	.	TRBJ2-7	TGCGCCAGCAGCCGAGGACTTGCCTACGAGCAGTACTTC	CASSRGLAYEQYF
TRBV30	.	.	TRBJ2-1	TGTGCCTGGAGTGTACGACAGTACTATAATGAGCAGTTCTTC	CAWSVRQYYNEQFF
TRBV3-1	.	.	TRBJ2-5	TGTGCCAGCAGCCTTGACAGGATGGGGCAAGAGACCCAGTACTTC	CASSLDRMGQETQYF
TRBV3-1	.	many	TRBJ2-3	TGTGCCAGCAGCCAGAGCACAGATACGCAGTATTTT	CASSQSTDTQYF
TRBV7-9	.	.	TRBJ2-1	TGTGCCAGCACTCAGGGAGGCGATGAGCAGTTCTTC	CASTQGGDEQFF
TRBV19	.	.	TRBJ2-7	TGTGCCAGTAGTTCGCGGGATGCTTACGAGCAGTACTTC	CASSSRDAYEQYF
TRBV4-1	TRBD1	many	TRBJ1-1	TGCGCCAGCAGCCAAGATAGGAGGGCAGGGGGCATAGAAGCTTTCTTT	CASSQDRRAGGIEAFF
TRBV10-2	.	few	TRBJ1-1	TGCGCCAGCACTGAGAGAGGACGGACGAACACTGAAGCTTTCTTT	CASTERGRTNTEAFF
TRBV5-1	.	many	TRBJ2-7	TGCGCCAGCAGCTTGGAGAGCTCCTACGAGCAGTACTTC	CASSLESSYEQYF
TRBV7-2	.	many	TRBJ1-2	TGTGCCAGCAGCCGACCCTGGACGCGGAGCTATGGCTACACCTTC	CASSRPWTRSYGYTF
TRBV4-1	TRBD1	many	TRBJ1-5	TGCGCCAGCAGCCGACTAGGGACAGGGGATCAGCCCCAGCATTTT	CASSRLGTGDQPQHF
TRBV27	.	many	TRBJ1-6	TGTGCCAGCAGACGGACAAATAATTCACCCCTCCACTTT	CASRRTNNSPLHF
TRBV4-1	TRBD2	many	TRBJ2-5	TGCGCCAGCAGCCAAGAAACGGGGCTAGCGGGGCTTCAAGAGACCCAGTACTTC	CASSQETGLAGLQETQYF
TRBV18	TRBD1	.	TRBJ2-7	TGTGCCAGCTCACCAATGAGGACAGGGACTGCCGAGCAGTACTTC	CASSPMRTGTAEQYF
TRBV9	.	few	TRBJ2-5	TGTGCCAGCAGCCCGCACCGCGGGAACGGGGAGACCCAGTACTTC	CASSPHRGNGETQYF